These T cell receptor beta chains were read from a single sample in a study of cytomegalovirus exposure and HLA in healthy donors. Repertoires were generated with immunoSEQ multiplex PCR, while TCRdb's copy carries only in-frame clones and drops some. The data hold under 150,000 clones, with 75% to 85% observed a single time. Sequenced material: PBMCs. The origin of the receptors is a man aged 30-40 years in good health and CMV-seronegative. CDR3s include the opening cysteine and the closing phenylalanine or tryptophan. A D gene is named only where the DNA matches it firmly. Some rows mark clone size as missing; the rest say once, few, many or name a class of expanded clone.

abundance: -
d_gene: -
v_gene: TRBV27
j_gene: TRBJ1-2
CDR3aa: CASSPSMSANYGYTF
CDR3nt: TGTGCCAGCAGCCCCTCGATGTCGGCTAACTATGGCTACACCTTC

abundance: -
d_gene: TRBD1
v_gene: TRBV30
j_gene: TRBJ1-5
CDR3aa: CAWDRGQNQPQHF
CDR3nt: TGTGCCTGGGACAGGGGGCAGAATCAGCCCCAGCATTTT

abundance: -
d_gene: TRBD2
v_gene: TRBV27
j_gene: TRBJ2-7
CDR3aa: CASSPGTSGREQYF
CDR3nt: TGTGCCAGCAGTCCCGGGACTAGCGGGAGGGAGCAGTACTTC

abundance: -
d_gene: TRBD1
v_gene: TRBV6-1
j_gene: TRBJ2-7
CDR3aa: CASSADRGLDEQYF
CDR3nt: TGTGCCAGCAGTGCAGACAGGGGGCTGGACGAGCAGTACTTC

abundance: -
d_gene: -
v_gene: TRBV7-2
j_gene: TRBJ2-1
CDR3aa: CASSLVREENEQFF
CDR3nt: TGTGCCAGCAGCTTAGTCCGCGAGGAGAATGAGCAGTTCTTC

abundance: few
d_gene: -
v_gene: TRBV4-1
j_gene: TRBJ1-1
CDR3aa: CASSQDGGGADTEAFF
CDR3nt: TGCGCCAGCAGCCAAGATGGCGGGGGCGCGGACACTGAAGCTTTCTTT

abundance: -
d_gene: -
v_gene: TRBV27
j_gene: TRBJ2-7
CDR3aa: CASSVDPAGEQYF
CDR3nt: TGTGCCAGCAGTGTGGACCCGGCGGGGGAGCAGTACTTC

abundance: -
d_gene: TRBD1
v_gene: TRBV4-3
j_gene: TRBJ2-3
CDR3aa: CASSQEGGTSTDTQYF
CDR3nt: TGCGCCAGCAGCCAAGAAGGGGGCACTAGCACAGATACGCAGTATTTT

abundance: -
d_gene: -
v_gene: TRBV29-1
j_gene: TRBJ2-1
CDR3aa: CSQIGSSYNEQFF
CDR3nt: TGCAGCCAGATCGGGAGCTCCTACAATGAGCAGTTCTTC

abundance: -
d_gene: TRBD1
v_gene: TRBV2
j_gene: TRBJ2-5
CDR3aa: CASNRQGQETQYF
CDR3nt: TGTGCCAGCAACCGACAGGGTCAAGAGACCCAGTACTTC

abundance: -
d_gene: TRBD1
v_gene: TRBV5-6
j_gene: TRBJ1-1
CDR3aa: CASSSGQGREAFF
CDR3nt: TGTGCCAGCAGCTCAGGACAGGGTAGAGAAGCTTTCTTT

abundance: once
d_gene: TRBD2
v_gene: TRBV29-1
j_gene: TRBJ2-3
CDR3aa: CSVEPRERSDTQYF
CDR3nt: TGCAGCGTTGAACCGCGGGAGAGGTCAGATACGCAGTATTTT

abundance: once
d_gene: TRBD2
v_gene: TRBV27
j_gene: TRBJ2-5
CDR3aa: CASSLGLAGDPQYF
CDR3nt: TGTGCCAGCAGTTTAGGACTAGCGGGAGATCCGCAGTACTTC

abundance: -
d_gene: -
v_gene: TRBV11-3
j_gene: TRBJ2-1
CDR3aa: CASSLDGGAGEQFF
CDR3nt: TGTGCCAGCAGCTTAGATGGGGGGGCTGGGGAGCAGTTCTTC

abundance: -
d_gene: TRBD1
v_gene: TRBV7-2
j_gene: TRBJ2-2
CDR3aa: CASSSVGGWNTGELFF
CDR3nt: TGTGCCAGCAGTAGCGTAGGGGGCTGGAACACCGGGGAGCTGTTTTTT

abundance: -
d_gene: TRBD1
v_gene: TRBV27
j_gene: TRBJ1-2
CDR3aa: CASSTIPRDRGDYGYTF
CDR3nt: TGTGCCAGCAGTACCATCCCTAGGGACAGGGGGGACTATGGCTACACCTTC

abundance: -
d_gene: -
v_gene: TRBV19
j_gene: TRBJ1-1
CDR3aa: CASSIGTRSNTEAFF
CDR3nt: TGTGCCAGTAGTATCGGGACAAGATCGAACACTGAAGCTTTCTTT

abundance: -
d_gene: -
v_gene: TRBV19
j_gene: TRBJ1-1
CDR3aa: CASSISETAIDNIEAFF
CDR3nt: TGTGCCAGTAGTATATCTGAGACAGCCATCGATAACATTGAAGCTTTCTTT